The rows below give T cell receptor beta chains drawn from one sample of a study of technical replicates of blood from a handful of donors. Assay: immunoSEQ multiplex PCR; the TCRdb copy retains only in-frame clones and omits some. The profile covers about 83,000 clones, with approximately 90% appearing a single time and about 0.27% taken by the ten largest. The material sequenced was T cells isolated from PBMCs. The receptors shown here come from a human donor in good health. The CDR3 runs from the conserved cysteine through the conserved F or W. D genes are given only for firm matches. Size is omitted from some rows. Given values are once, few, many or a class for expanded clones.

j_gene,v_gene,abundance,d_gene,CDR3nt,CDR3aa
TRBJ2-1,TRBV9,once,TRBD1,TGTGCCAGCAGCGCCTTTGGGACAGGGGATGAGCAGTTCTTC,CASSAFGTGDEQFF
TRBJ2-3,TRBV2,once,TRBD2,TGTGCCAGCAAGATGGCGGGACTAGCGATGGATACGCAGTATTTT,CASKMAGLAMDTQYF
TRBJ2-1,TRBV7-9,NA,TRBD2,TGTGCCAGCAGCTTAAGACTAGCGGCAAACAATGAGCAGTTCTTC,CASSLRLAANNEQFF
TRBJ1-1,TRBV11-2,NA,NA,TGTGCCAGCAGCTTAGATTGGACAGAAGCTTTCTTT,CASSLDWTEAFF
TRBJ1-6,TRBV30,NA,NA,TGTGCCTGGAGTGCACCCACGGGGGGATATAATTCACCCCTCCACTTT,CAWSAPTGGYNSPLHF
TRBJ1-1,TRBV6-5,NA,NA,TGTGCCAGCAGCCCCAGGGGTGACGGCACTGAAGCTTTCTTT,CASSPRGDGTEAFF
TRBJ1-2,TRBV4-1,NA,TRBD1,TGCGCCAGCAGCCAGGCGGACAGGGGCGGACGGGGCTACACCTTC,CASSQADRGGRGYTF
TRBJ1-4,TRBV28,NA,NA,TGTGCCAGCAGTTTGGCAGGGGCGCAGAACCCCGCAACTAATGAAAAACTGTTTTTT,CASSLAGAQNPATNEKLFF
TRBJ2-1,TRBV6-1,NA,NA,TGTGCCAGCGGAAAAGACCGGGGCTCCTACAATGAGCAGTTCTTC,CASGKDRGSYNEQFF
TRBJ1-6,TRBV30,NA,TRBD1,TGTGCCTGGACTGGACAGGGGGGTGGTTCACCCCTCCACTTT,CAWTGQGGGSPLHF
TRBJ2-3,TRBV5-1,NA,NA,TGCGCCAGCAGCTTGGTTCTGGGGGCAGGCGCAGATACGCAGTATTTT,CASSLVLGAGADTQYF
TRBJ2-7,TRBV27,NA,TRBD2,TGTGCCAGCAGTAGCTCTATAGCGGGAGGGAGATACGAGCAGTACTTC,CASSSSIAGGRYEQYF